The rows below give T cell receptor beta chains drawn from one sample of a study of T-cell reconstitution after alpha-beta-depleted transplantation in children. MiXCR, applied by TCRdb to the PCR reads, yields one record per CDR3 protein. Of some 830,000 distinct CDR3 sequences listed, about 16% are singletons. This specimen was PBMCs, mostly from graft donor cells, taken 360 days after TCRalphabeta/CD19-depleted stem cell transplant. The source of these receptors is a male patient younger than 18 who had a stem cell transplant for acute lymphoblastic leukemia, so the T cells may come from the graft donor. The CDR3 runs from the conserved cysteine through the conserved F or W. A D gene is named only where the DNA matches it firmly. Clone size appears in some rows only: once, few, many, or a class for an expanded clone.

j_call clone_size v_call d_call cdr3_aa cdr3_nt
TRBJ2-5 . TRBV29-1 . CSVDGAKTQYF TGCAGCGTTGACGGCGCGAAGACCCAGTACTTC
TRBJ1-5 . TRBV12-3/TRBV12-4 TRBD1 CASSSLTGGGNQPQHF TGTGCCAGCAGCTCTCTAACAGGGGGCGGGAATCAGCCCCAGCATTTT
TRBJ2-7 few TRBV20-1 . CSARHGQGVLAGVEQYF TGCAGTGCTAGGCACGGACAGGGGGTACTAGCGGGAGTGGAGCAGTACTTC
TRBJ2-7 few TRBV20-1 TRBD2 CSASDPRSRPSGRTDEQYF TGCAGTGCTAGTGACCCTAGGTCACGACCTAGCGGGAGAACTGACGAGCAGTACTTC
TRBJ1-2 . TRBV10-3 . CAISESGQARSYGYTF TGTGCCATCAGTGAGTCAGGGCAGGCCAGAAGCTATGGCTACACCTTC
TRBJ2-2 few TRBV20-1 . CSARDSRWHTGELFF TGCAGTGCTAGAGATAGTCGGTGGCACACCGGGGAGCTGTTTTTT
TRBJ2-7 many TRBV20-1 . CSATPTITITYEQYF TGCAGTGCTACCCCGACCATTACCATTACCTACGAGCAGTACTTC
TRBJ2-4 few TRBV18 . CASSPPMQDIQYF TGTGCCAGCTCACCACCCATGCAGGACATTCAGTACTTC
TRBJ2-1 . TRBV12-3/TRBV12-4 TRBD2 CASSPGLAGGGDYNEQFF TGTGCCAGCAGTCCGGGACTAGCGGGAGGAGGGGACTACAATGAGCAGTTCTTC
TRBJ1-5 few TRBV5-1 . CASSAGTPGNQPQHF TGCGCCAGCAGCGCCGGGACCCCTGGAAATCAGCCCCAGCATTTT
TRBJ1-3 few TRBV12-3/TRBV12-4 . CASSPRPTIYF TGTGCCAGCAGCCCTAGACCCACCATATATTTT
TRBJ2-5 . TRBV2 TRBD2 CASSEGQRTSGFQETQYF TGTGCCAGCAGCGAGGGACAGAGGACTAGCGGTTTCCAAGAGACCCAGTACTTC
TRBJ2-3 many TRBV5-1 . CASSLSVVGSDTQYF TGCGCCAGCAGCTTGTCCGTGGTAGGGTCAGATACGCAGTATTTT
TRBJ2-1 many TRBV15 TRBD2 CATSSRLAANNEQFF TGTGCCACCAGCAGTAGACTAGCTGCTAACAATGAGCAGTTCTTC
TRBJ1-1 few TRBV9 TRBD1 CASSKQGQGVTEAFF TGTGCCAGCAGCAAACAGGGACAGGGGGTCACTGAAGCTTTCTTT
TRBJ2-5 . TRBV20-1 . CSARTARGQETQYF TGCAGTGCTAGGACTGCACGGGGCCAAGAGACCCAGTACTTC
TRBJ2-2 many TRBV5-1 . CASSLLVSGANTGELFF TGCGCCAGCAGCTTGCTGGTTAGCGGTGCGAACACCGGGGAGCTGTTTTTT
TRBJ2-2 many TRBV4-1 . CASSQVGGTGELFF TGTGCCAGCAGCCAAGTCGGTGGCACCGGGGAGCTGTTTTTT
TRBJ2-2 few TRBV9 . CASSVRSWTGELFF TGTGCCAGCAGCGTAAGGTCCTGGACCGGGGAGCTGTTTTTT
TRBJ2-7 few TRBV29-1 TRBD1 CSGGRGPPYEQYF TGCAGTGGGGGCAGGGGGCCTCCCTACGAGCAGTACTTC
TRBJ1-5 few TRBV20-1 TRBD1 CSVNRGATNQPQHF TGCAGTGTCAACAGGGGGGCTACCAATCAGCCCCAGCATTTT
TRBJ2-7 many TRBV4-2 TRBD2 CASSQEPGLASYEQYF TGTGCCAGCAGCCAAGAACCGGGACTAGCGTCCTACGAGCAGTACTTC
TRBJ2-7 . TRBV12-3/TRBV12-4 . CAICFESHIPNRAEQYF TGTGCCATCTGTTTCGAGTCACATATACCGAACAGGGCGGAGCAGTACTTC
TRBJ1-4 few TRBV7-8 . CASSLVYGFGEKLFF TGTGCCAGCAGCTTAGTGTACGGGTTCGGTGAAAAACTGTTTTTT
TRBJ1-1 few TRBV7-3 . CASSFGGSEAFF TGTGCCAGCAGCTTCGGGGGTTCTGAAGCTTTCTTT
TRBJ2-7 many TRBV4-1 . CASSSGLLYEQYF TGCGCCAGCAGCAGCGGACTGCTCTACGAGCAGTACTTC
TRBJ2-7 few TRBV4-1 TRBD1 CASSPQGASYEQYF TGCGCCAGCAGCCCCCAGGGGGCTTCCTACGAGCAGTACTTC
TRBJ2-7 few TRBV29-1 TRBD1 CSVARDSTKQYF TGCAGCGTTGCAAGGGACAGTACTAAGCAGTACTTC
TRBJ2-5 . TRBV18 . CASSPNRKETQYF TGTGCCAGCTCACCGAACAGAAAAGAGACCCAGTACTTC
TRBJ1-5 many TRBV7-6 . CASSLGPHQPQHF TGTGCCAGCAGCTTAGGTCCGCATCAGCCCCAGCATTTT
TRBJ2-5 many TRBV29-1 . CSDTDSLPETQYF TGCAGCGATACAGACAGTCTCCCAGAGACCCAGTACTTC
TRBJ2-1 . TRBV12-3/TRBV12-4 TRBD2 CASKLAGGRGSYNEQFF TGTGCCAGCAAACTAGCGGGAGGGAGAGGATCCTACAATGAGCAGTTCTTC
TRBJ2-3 few TRBV2 . CASSRQELGTDTQYF TGTGCCAGCAGTCGACAGGAGTTAGGCACAGATACGCAGTATTTT
TRBJ1-5 few TRBV15 TRBD1 CATSRGAGQGIRQPQHF TGTGCCACCAGCAGAGGAGCCGGACAGGGGATACGGCAGCCCCAGCATTTT
TRBJ2-2 . TRBV3-1 TRBD2 CASSRAGAATGELFF TGTGCCAGCAGCCGAGCGGGAGCCGCGACCGGGGAGCTGTTTTTT
TRBJ2-2 many TRBV29-1 . CSVDGANTGELFF TGCAGCGTGGACGGCGCGAACACCGGGGAGCTGTTTTTT
TRBJ2-7 many TRBV15 . CATSRDLRLGAYEQYF TGTGCCACCAGCAGAGATCTTAGACTAGGGGCCTACGAGCAGTACTTC
TRBJ2-5 . TRBV9 TRBD2 CASSPSGGASETQYF TGTGCCAGCAGCCCTAGCGGGGGGGCCTCGGAGACCCAGTACTTC
TRBJ2-1 . TRBV7-8 . CASSFNRVQLRNEQFF TGTGCCAGCAGCTTCAACAGGGTCCAGCTACGAAATGAGCAGTTCTTC
TRBJ2-7 few TRBV2 . CASRQGFYEQYF TGTGCCAGCAGGCAGGGTTTCTACGAGCAGTACTTC
TRBJ2-7 few TRBV6-6 . CASSYRRRNEQYF TGTGCCAGCAGTTACCGGCGGCGGAACGAGCAGTACTTC
TRBJ2-5 few TRBV7-9 . CASSPQGRSQETQYF TGTGCCAGCAGCCCTCAGGGACGGAGCCAAGAGACCCAGTACTTC
TRBJ1-2 few TRBV30 . CAWSVLKASYTF TGTGCCTGGAGTGTACTTAAGGCGAGCTACACCTTC
TRBJ1-1 . TRBV5-1 TRBD1 CASRLFRDRRGNTEAFF TGCGCCAGCAGGTTATTCCGGGACAGGAGAGGGAACACTGAAGCTTTCTTT
TRBJ2-7 many TRBV5-1 TRBD2 CASSPGTSGPYEQYF TGCGCCAGCAGCCCGGGGACTAGCGGGCCCTACGAGCAGTACTTC
TRBJ2-5 . TRBV30 . CAWSPVAFQETQYF TGTGCCTGGAGCCCCGTGGCGTTCCAAGAGACCCAGTACTTC
TRBJ2-5 . TRBV5-8 . CASSLQGRRETQYF TGTGCCAGCAGCTTACAGGGTCGTCGGGAGACCCAGTACTTC
TRBJ1-2 few TRBV10-3 TRBD1 CAISVGDRGRYYGYTF TGTGCCATCAGTGTAGGGGACAGGGGGCGCTACTATGGCTACACCTTC
TRBJ1-5 . TRBV28 . CASSLLNQPQHF TGTGCCAGCAGTTTATTAAACCAGCCCCAGCATTTT
TRBJ2-5 . TRBV14 TRBD2 CASSREGLSGSETQYF TGTGCCAGCAGCCGGGAAGGTTTAAGCGGGAGTGAGACCCAGTACTTC
TRBJ2-7 . TRBV7-9 TRBD2 CASSWIGRSYEQYF TGTGCCAGCAGCTGGATCGGGAGGTCCTACGAGCAGTACTTC
TRBJ2-7 . TRBV3-1 . CASSLSRGRDSYEQYF TGTGCCAGCAGCCTCTCAAGAGGGCGGGATTCCTACGAGCAGTACTTC
TRBJ2-1 . TRBV4-1 TRBD2 CASSQDMLPLWTSGHNEQFF TGCGCCAGCAGCCAAGATATGTTGCCGTTGTGGACTAGCGGGCACAATGAGCAGTTCTTC
TRBJ2-2 few TRBV7-9 . CASSSDGTRWELFF TGTGCCAGCAGCTCGGACGGGACAAGGTGGGAGCTGTTTTTT
TRBJ2-7 few TRBV20-1 . CSARDGGRGHSYEQYF TGCAGTGCTAGAGATGGGGGTAGGGGACACTCCTACGAGCAGTACTTC
TRBJ1-2 . TRBV29-1 TRBD1 CSVESRDSTNYGYTF TGCAGCGTTGAATCCCGGGACAGCACTAACTATGGCTACACCTTC
TRBJ2-7 . TRBV20-1 . CSAADSPNSQYF TGCAGTGCTGCGGACAGTCCTAATTCGCAGTACTTC
TRBJ1-5 many TRBV5-1 . CASSPAPPTRNQPQHF TGCGCCAGCAGCCCTGCCCCTCCGACACGAAATCAGCCCCAGCATTTT
TRBJ2-3 . TRBV5-1 TRBD1 CASSRRQGGTTDTQYF TGCGCCAGCAGCAGAAGACAGGGGGGGACCACAGATACGCAGTATTTT